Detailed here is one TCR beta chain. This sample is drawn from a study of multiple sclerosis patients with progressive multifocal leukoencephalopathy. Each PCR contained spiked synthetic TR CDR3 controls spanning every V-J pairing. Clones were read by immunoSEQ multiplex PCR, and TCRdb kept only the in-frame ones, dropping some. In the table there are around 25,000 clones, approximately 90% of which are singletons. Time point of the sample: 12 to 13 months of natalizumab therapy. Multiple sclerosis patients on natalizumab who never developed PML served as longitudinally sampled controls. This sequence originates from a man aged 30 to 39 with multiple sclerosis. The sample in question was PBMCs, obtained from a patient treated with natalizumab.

CDR3: CASSLTGQGYSEQYF. CDR3 DNA sequence: TGCGCCAGCAGCCTGACGGGACAGGGGTACTCCGAGCAGTACTTC. This rearrangement joins TRBV5-1 to TRBJ2-7; 10 nucleotides agree with TRBD1. CDR1 and CDR2 from the germline V gene are SGHRS and YFSETQ. This CDR3 spans 15 amino acids. Losses at the gene ends were 4 bases for V and 6 bases for J; bases not matched to a gene: 10.